This TCR beta chain appears in the sequencing data of a study of type 1 regulatory T cells. At the level of the study: T-allo10 is an in vitro-generated, Tr1-enriched CD4 T cell product specific for alloantigen.

The germline V gene encodes CDR1 SGHTA and CDR2 FQGNSA. Trimming took 3 bases from V and 0 from J; bases not matched to a gene: 2. This CDR3 spans 15 amino acids. One entry per CDR3 protein results from TCRdb running MiXCR on the reads. The sample lists 80,000 to 100,000 distinct CDR3 sequences, roughly 30% occurring once. This chain links TRBV7-2 with TRBJ1-5; 7 bases match TRBD1. The source is a human donor in good health. Sample: CD4+ T cells, either the whole sample or a sorted fraction (not recorded which). The chain's CDR3 is CASSLTGLSNQPQHF. The CDR3, as DNA: TGTGCCAGCAGCTTGACAGGGCTTAGCAATCAGCCCCAGCATTTT.